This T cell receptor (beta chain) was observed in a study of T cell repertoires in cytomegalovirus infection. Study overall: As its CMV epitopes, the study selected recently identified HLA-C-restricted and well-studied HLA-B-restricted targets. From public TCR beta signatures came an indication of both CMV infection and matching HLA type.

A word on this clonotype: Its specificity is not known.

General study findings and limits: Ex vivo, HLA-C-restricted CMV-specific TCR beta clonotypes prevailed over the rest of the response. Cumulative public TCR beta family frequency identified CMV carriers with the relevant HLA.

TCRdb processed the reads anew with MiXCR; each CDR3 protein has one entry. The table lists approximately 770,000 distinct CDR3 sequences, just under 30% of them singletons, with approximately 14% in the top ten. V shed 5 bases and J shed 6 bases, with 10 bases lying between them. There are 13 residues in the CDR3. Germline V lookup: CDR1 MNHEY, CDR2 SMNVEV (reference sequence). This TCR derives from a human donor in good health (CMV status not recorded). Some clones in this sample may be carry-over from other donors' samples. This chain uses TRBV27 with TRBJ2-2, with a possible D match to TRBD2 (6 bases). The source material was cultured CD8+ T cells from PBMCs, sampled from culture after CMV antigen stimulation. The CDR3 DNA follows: TGTGCCAGCAGTGGAGGGACCCCCGGGGAGCTGTTTTTT. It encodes CASSGGTPGELFF.